This TCR beta chain emerged from a study of CD8 T cells in ankylosing spondylitis. For this clonotype: As yet, its antigen is unknown.

Study observations and caveats: Disease-linked clones, CD8+, were relatively rare in peripheral blood. Apparently characteristic of ankylosing spondylitis blood was a TCR beta motif (about 8 highly homologous variants). Disease-linked clones reportedly showed significant enrichment in matched ankylosing spondylitis synovial fluid.

Each TCR beta library was made by quantitative 5'-RACE that incorporated molecular barcodes. TCRdb reanalysed the 5' RACE reads using MiXCR and keeps one entry per CDR3 protein. This table has nearly 350,000 distinct CDR3 sequences, over 12% appearing once. Germline V gene sequence: CDR1 SGHRS, CDR2 YFSETQ. J gave up 3 bases and V 2 bases, and 4 bases lay outside the gene matches. The CDR3 contains 14 residues. The TCR was taken from a male donor with ankylosing spondylitis or in good health (not recorded which). Material for sequencing was blood, either unsorted or a sorted T cell fraction (not recorded which). This rearrangement joins TRBV5-1 to TRBJ1-1, with 7 nucleotides matching TRBD1. This chain's CDR3 is CASSLRDSYTEAFF. The DNA of the CDR3 is TGCGCCAGCAGCTTACGGGACAGCTACACTGAAGCTTTCTTT.